The 24 T cell receptor beta chains below come from one sample, sequenced in a study of Graves' ophthalmopathy and Graves' hyperthyroidism. The authors amplified TCR beta CDR3 regions from RNA transcripts. The first-round RT-PCR employed HTBI primers together with the Qiagen OneStep RT-PCR kit. A multiplex PCR was then performed as the second round. In TCRdb, the multiplex PCR reads were re-called with MiXCR into one record per CDR3 protein. The sample includes more than 1,000,000 distinct CDR3 sequences, about two fifths of them seen just once. Source material: peripheral blood or thyroid tissue (not recorded which). Receptors originate from an adult man with Graves' hyperthyroidism.

This clonotype was observed once. This sequence joins TRBV7-9 and TRBJ1-1; TRBD1 agrees at 7 bases. V shed 6 bases, J shed 0 bases, and the junction held 16 bases outside the gene matches. Looked up from germline, CDR1 is SEHNR and CDR2 is FQNEAQ (reference sequence). The CDR3 has 18 residues. The CDR3 here is CASSLWMKTGALNTEAFF. Written as DNA, the CDR3 is TGTGCCAGCAGTTTATGGATGAAAACAGGGGCCCTGAACACTGAAGCTTTCTTT. Supplemented by reference TRBV7-9 and TRBJ1-1, the full variable domain reads DTGVSQNPRHKITKRGQNVTFRCDPISEHNRLYWYRQTLGQGPEFLTYFQNEAQLEKSRLLSDRFSAERPKGSFSTLEIQRTEQGDSAMYLCASSLWMKTGALNTEAFFGQGTRLTVV.

This chain connects TRBV25-1 to TRBJ2-5; the D is unclear. Between the trimmed V and J ends, which lost 7 bases and 4 bases, there was a span of 13 bases. CDR1 and CDR2 (germline): MGHDK, SYGVNS. CDR3 length equals 13 residues. The CDR3: CASTQPGGETQYF. CDR3 in DNA: TGTGCCAGCACCCAACCGGGTGGAGAGACCCAGTACTTC.

For this clonotype: A read error may be the cause here, since a much bigger clone is one base away. The CDR3 ends on some other residue instead of the conserved phenylalanine or tryptophan, so this is likely a read error. The chain joins TRBV9 to TRBJ2-5; D may be TRBD1 or TRBD2 (6 bases each). The germline gives CDR1 SGDLS, CDR2 YYNGEE. V lost 3 bases and J lost 9, with 12 bases in between. The length of the CDR3 is 12 residues. Here the CDR3 reads CASSASEGAQYY. CDR3 nucleotide sequence: TGTGCCAGCAGCGCCTCGGAGGGGGCCCAGTACTAC.

Regarding this clonotype: At one boundary the junction diverges from the germline segment, which might be a read error. The chain carries TRBV4-1 and TRBJ2-5; 7 nucleotides align to TRBD1. Germline V gene data show CDR1 as MGHRA and CDR2 as YSYEKL. CDR3 length equals 16 residues. The CDR3 DNA reads TGTGCCAGCAGCCTAACTTTGACAGGGTACCAAGAGACCCAGTACTTC. It specifies CASSLTLTGYQETQYF.

This clonotype was seen repeatedly, ten times or more. This chain connects TRBV2 to TRBJ1-5, with TRBD1 matching 11 bases. V trimming: 4 bases; J trimming: 5 bases; junction bases outside the gene matches: 1. Germline CDR1 and CDR2: SNHLY and FYNNEI. CDR3 size: 14 residues. The CDR3 bases are TGTGCCAGCAGTGGGACAGGGGGCGATCAGCCCCAGCATTTT. As protein: CASSGTGGDQPQHF.

This clonotype was counted between two and nine times. The CDR3 reads CASSRGKSNQPQHF. DNA for the CDR3: TGTGCCAGCAGCCGGGGTAAGAGCAATCAGCCCCAGCATTTT. The rearrangement uses TRBV12-3 or TRBV12-4 and TRBJ1-5, with D unresolved. Trimming left V 6 bases short and J 1 base short, with 10 bases between. CDR3 size: 14 residues.

This chain connects TRBV7-2 to TRBJ1-2; D is unclear. This CDR3 region has 17 residues. Germline assignment: CDR1 SGHTA and CDR2 FQGNSA. Trimming removed 3 bases at V and 0 bases at J, with 17 bases between. For the CDR3, the DNA is TGTGCCAGCAGCTTGTTTTTCACAAAAGTAGCTAACTATGGCTACACCTTC. This codes for CASSLFFTKVANYGYTF.

This clonotype showed up many times. The rearrangement uses TRBV11-2 and TRBJ2-7; 11 bases agree with TRBD1. The germline V gene encodes CDR1 SGHAT and CDR2 FQNNGV. This CDR3 is 15 amino acids long. Trimming cost V 3 bases and J 2 bases; bases outside gene matches: 3. The CDR3 DNA sequence: TGTGCCAGCAGCTTCCCGGGACAGGGGGCCTACGAGCAGTACTTC. It specifies CASSFPGQGAYEQYF.

This clonotype occurred many times. The chain employs TRBV7-9 and TRBJ1-6; tentative D call: TRBD1 (5 bases). The ends were cut back, 1 base at V and 12 bases at J, with 13 bases in the middle. The germline gives CDR1 SEHNR, CDR2 FQNEAQ (reference sequence). This CDR3 contains 14 residues. The DNA of the CDR3 is TGTGCCAGCAGCTTAGGAAGCAGGGTTCAACCCCTCCACTTT. This translates into CASSLGSRVQPLHF.

This clonotype was observed at least ten times. The gene calls are TRBV24-1 and TRBJ1-5; perhaps TRBD1 as D (6 bases). Deletions cut 2 bases from V and 7 bases from J, with 11 bases between. The CDR3 sequence is 14 residues long. The germline V gene encodes CDR1 KGHDR and CDR2 SFDVKD. For the CDR3, the DNA is TGTGCCACCAGTGATTCAACAGGGCCCCAGCCCCAGCATTTT. This codes for CATSDSTGPQPQHF.

In DNA form, the CDR3 reads TGTGCCAGCAGCCACGGACAGGATAGCACAGATACGCAGTATTTT. Its translation is CASSHGQDSTDTQYF. V usage is TRBV11-3 and J usage is TRBJ2-3; 7 bases fit TRBD1. The CDR3 contains 15 residues. The V gene's germline CDR1 is SGHNT and CDR2 YENEEA. The V gene end was trimmed by 5 bases and the J gene end by 0 bases; junction bases not matched to a gene: 5.

The J gene is TRBJ2-5, the V gene TRBV28; 9 bases agree with TRBD1. Germline V lookup: CDR1 MDHEN, CDR2 SYDVKM. The CDR3 runs 14 residues. The V gene end was trimmed by 8 bases and the J gene end by 5 bases; junction bases not matched to a gene: 9. The CDR3 coding sequence is TGTGCCAGCTCCGAGACAGGGGGGATGGAGACCCAGTACTTC. Translating it yields CASSETGGMETQYF. The complete variable domain, with remaining parts taken from reference TRBV28 and TRBJ2-5, reads DVKVTQSSRYLVKRTGEKVFLECVQDMDHENMFWYRQDPGLGLRLIYFSYDVKMKEKGDIPEGYSVSREKKERFSLILESASTNQTSMYLCASSETGGMETQYFGPGTRLLVL.

This clonotype appeared many times. The chain joins TRBV29-1 to TRBJ1-2, with D possibly TRBD1 on 6 matching bases. The length of the CDR3 is 15 residues. Germline CDR1 is SQVTM and CDR2 is ANQGSEA. With 1 base removed from V and 0 bases from J, the gap between germline ends came to 12 bases. The CDR3 DNA reads as TGCAGCGTTGAAGGTCACCGGGACACTAACTATGGCTACACCTTC. Translation gives CSVEGHRDTNYGYTF.

The table lists this clonotype with many counts. The V gene is TRBV10-3, the J gene TRBJ2-7; D might be TRBD2 (6 bases). The V end lost 3 bases, the J end lost 0 bases, and 15 bases lay between the germline ends. Germline V gene sequence: CDR1 ENHRY, CDR2 SYGVKD. There are 16 residues in the CDR3. CDR3 residues: CAISDLGGKSSYEQYF. In DNA form, the CDR3 reads TGTGCCATCAGTGACCTCGGCGGGAAAAGCTCCTACGAGCAGTACTTC.

The sample holds a few counts of this clonotype. This sequence joins TRBV2 and TRBJ2-7; D may be TRBD1 (6 bases). This CDR3 has 17 amino acids. The germline V gene encodes CDR1 SNHLY and CDR2 FYNNEI. Trimming stripped 5 bases from V and 3 bases from J, with 23 bases between. CDR3 sequence reads: CASSYLPSPGQNYEQYF. Here the CDR3 DNA reads TGTGCCAGCAGTTACCTTCCCTCCCCGGGACAAAACTACGAGCAGTACTTC.

For this clonotype: One base away lies a much larger clone, so this may be a sequencing read error. V and J are TRBV7-2 and TRBJ2-7; tentative D call: TRBD2 (5 bases). This CDR3 has 14 residues. Per germline, CDR1 SGHTA and CDR2 FQGNSA. The DNA for the CDR3 is TGTGCCAGCAGCTTCCTGGGGAGCTCCTACGGGCAGTACTTC. It codes for CASSFLGSSYGQYF.

The rearrangement joins TRBV24-1 to TRBJ2-2; possible D gene TRBD2, 6 bases. Deletions cut 1 base from V and 4 bases from J, with 12 bases between. Germline lookup yields CDR1 KGHDR and CDR2 SFDVKD. This CDR3 spans 16 amino acids. The CDR3 nucleotides are TGTGCCACCAGTGATTTTGGAGGGCTGAGCACCGGGGAGCTGTTTTTT. Protein sequence: CATSDFGGLSTGELFF.

This clonotype came up many times. V usage is TRBV5-4 and J usage is TRBJ2-7; 9 bases map to TRBD2. Germline-derived CDR1 and CDR2 are SGHNT and YYREEE (reference sequence). CDR3 length: 14 residues. V was clipped by 3 bases and J by 2 bases; unmatched bases: 3. The CDR3 reads CASSYLAGAYEQYF. Written as DNA, the CDR3 is TGTGCCAGCAGCTACTTAGCGGGAGCCTACGAGCAGTACTTC. The variable domain in full, completed from reference TRBV5-4 and TRBJ2-7, reads ETGVTQSPTHLIKTRGQQVTLRCSSQSGHNTVSWYQQALGQGPQFIFQYYREEENGRGNFPPRFSGLQFPNYSSELNVNALELDDSALYLCASSYLAGAYEQYFGPGTRLTVT.

This clonotype was counted a few times. The V call is TRBV29-1, the J call TRBJ1-1, with a weak D call TRBD1 (5 bases). The V end was cut by 4 bases, the J end by 4 bases, with 13 bases between. This CDR3 is built from 13 residues. Germline V gene lookup returns CDR1 SQVTM and CDR2 ANQGSEA. CDR3 sequence: CSVVPPGGTEAFF. DNA for the CDR3: TGCAGCGTTGTTCCGCCTGGGGGCACTGAAGCTTTCTTT.

The chain employs TRBV29-1 and TRBJ1-2, with D possibly TRBD1 on 6 matching bases. Germline V lookup: CDR1 SQVTM, CDR2 ANQGSEA. The CDR3 spans 14 residues. V lost 6 bases, J lost 0 bases, and 14 bases lay in between. The CDR3 here is CSVSSTGPNYGYTF. The CDR3, as DNA: TGCAGCGTCTCATCGACAGGTCCTAACTATGGCTACACCTTC.

In this sample, this clonotype turned up a few times. The rearrangement uses TRBV4-1 and TRBJ2-5; no clear D gene. V dropped 2 bases and J dropped 6 bases, with 19 bases sitting between them. CDR1 is MGHRA and CDR2 is YSYEKL in the germline V gene. CDR3 length: 16 residues. The CDR3 spells CASSQLQNSFRQTQYF. CDR3 DNA sequence: TGCGCCAGCAGCCAACTACAGAATTCCTTTCGGCAGACCCAGTACTTC.

This clonotype was seen more than once but under ten times. The chain joins TRBV4-2 to TRBJ2-7; TRBD2 aligns across 8 bases. In germline, CDR1 is LGHNA, CDR2 YNFKEQ. The trim removed 0 bases at V and 2 bases at J, leaving 3 bases unmatched. CDR3 length equals 15 residues. In DNA, the CDR3 is TGTGCCAGCAGCCAAGAGTTGGGACTAGCCTACGAGCAGTACTTC. Amino acids: CASSQELGLAYEQYF.

This clonotype has ten or more counts. The V and J genes are TRBV15 and TRBJ2-7; perhaps TRBD1 as D (6 bases). The CDR3 totals 12 residues. Trimming removed 0 bases at V and 7 bases at J, with 7 bases between. CDR1 LNHNV and CDR2 YYDKDF come from the germline V gene (reference sequence). CDR3 DNA sequence: TGTGCCACCAGCAGAGATGACAGGGAGCAGTACTTC. Protein product: CATSRDDREQYF.

The J gene is TRBJ1-2, the V gene TRBV7-9; D is uncertain. Per germline, CDR1 SEHNR and CDR2 FQNEAQ (reference sequence). Trimming took 8 bases from V and 4 from J, leaving 14 bases between them. The CDR3 is made up of 13 amino acids. The CDR3 region is CASVSGEIYGYTF. CDR3 in DNA: TGTGCCAGCGTCTCCGGGGAGATCTATGGCTACACCTTC.